A single T cell receptor beta chain is shown here with its context. Its antigen is not known. The entry originates in a study of Ad26.COV2.S vaccination and SARS-CoV-2 variants. On the study more broadly: Donor was in the COV1001 Ad26.COV2.S trial arm. Administration of Ad26.COV2.S was intramuscular, either once or twice 56 days apart. General observations from the study: Post-vaccination spike-specific CD8+ and CD4+ T cell responses reportedly had substantial breadth. Vaccinees displayed broader spike-specific TCR repertoires than placebo recipients.

J gave up 7 bases and V 7 bases, and 9 bases lay outside the gene matches. Germline-derived CDR1 and CDR2 are ENHRY and SYGVKD. The CDR3 sequence is 15 residues long. The table came from immunoSEQ multiplex PCR; TCRdb's copy has only in-frame clones and leaves some out. The table has about 320,000 clones, around 85% seen once. The treatment denotes: some 19 received Ad26.COV2.S at low or high dose, single or two shots; roughly 5 received placebo; per-sample allocation not given. On day 63 after the first injection, vaccine and placebo recipients gave samples. The receptor was derived from a person between 18 and 65 years old who received the Ad26.COV2.S COVID-19 vaccine or a placebo. The sample was peripheral blood, taken in a trial of Ad26.COV2.S vaccine versus placebo. This chain connects TRBV10-3 to TRBJ2-2, with 10 bases matching TRBD1. The chain's CDR3 is CAIKGTGVDSGELFF. The CDR3 nucleotides read TGTGCCATCAAAGGGACAGGGGTGGACAGCGGGGAGCTGTTTTTT.